These 31 T cell receptor beta chains came from one sample sequenced in a study of T cells in Graves' hyperthyroidism and ophthalmopathy. Using RNA transcripts as the source, TCR beta CDR3 regions were amplified. Primed by the HTBI set, a first-round RT-PCR was run on the TCR CDR3. Via MiXCR, TCRdb re-called the multiplex PCR reads, giving one row per CDR3 protein. The sample holds around 600,000 distinct CDR3 sequences, approximately 15% seen once. The sequenced material came from blood. The receptors were gathered from a woman aged 45-65 years with Graves' ophthalmopathy.

This clonotype was counted ten times or more. The rearrangement uses TRBV15 and TRBJ2-5; D gene uncertain. Germline CDR1 and CDR2: LNHNV and YYDKDF (reference sequence). Trimming cost V 1 base and J 1 base, with 7 bases left between them. The CDR3 totals 14 residues. The CDR3 loop reads CATSRGRRQETQYF. The CDR3 DNA sequence: TGTGCCACCAGCAGAGGCAGGCGCCAAGAGACCCAGTACTTC.

This clonotype has ten or more counts. The V gene is TRBV20-1, the J gene TRBJ2-5; D remains ambiguous. CDR3 size: 13 residues. Germline V gives CDR1 DFQATT, CDR2 SNEGSKA (reference sequence). The CDR3 DNA reads TGCAGCTCTATGGACCCCTGGGGAGAGACCCAGTACTTC. It codes for CSSMDPWGETQYF.

There are many counts of this clonotype. The chain uses TRBV3-1 and TRBJ1-5; 8 nucleotides match TRBD1. The germline V gene has CDR1 LGHDT and CDR2 YNNKEL (reference sequence). V was clipped by 0 bases and J by 7 bases; unmatched bases: 5. The CDR3 is 15 residues long. CDR3 DNA: TGTGCCAGCAGCCAAGAATCCACAGGGGGACAGCCCCAGCATTTT. Its protein product is CASSQESTGGQPQHF.

Many counts were recorded for this clonotype. The CDR3 is CASSLVPTTNEKLFF. The DNA of the CDR3 is TGCGCCAGCAGCTTGGTTCCCACAACTAATGAAAAACTGTTTTTT. The V call is TRBV5-1, the J call TRBJ1-4; D gene uncertain. V dropped 0 bases and J dropped 0 bases, with 6 bases sitting between them. Germline lookup yields CDR1 SGHRS and CDR2 YFSETQ. This CDR3 has 15 residues. The full variable domain, completed using reference TRBV5-1 and TRBJ1-4, is KAGVTQTPRYLIKTRGQQVTLSCSPISGHRSVSWYQQTPGQGLQFLFEYFSETQRNKGNFPGRFSGRQFSNSRSEMNVSTLELGDSALYLCASSLVPTTNEKLFFGSGTQLSVL.

Ten or more counts support this clonotype. The CDR3 DNA reads TGTGCCAGCAGTTCGGAGGGGCCCGGGGAGCTGTTTTTT. This translates into CASSSEGPGELFF. The chain carries TRBV12-3 or TRBV12-4 and TRBJ2-2; possible D gene TRBD2, 6 bases. V was trimmed by 4 bases and J by 6 bases, leaving 9 bases between them. This CDR3 is built from 13 residues.

CDR3 region: CASSTESNTEAFF. The CDR3 nucleotides are TGTGCCAGTAGTACAGAATCGAACACTGAAGCTTTCTTT. This sequence joins TRBV2 and TRBJ1-1; D is unclear. The CDR3 consists of 13 residues. Germline V gene data show CDR1 as SNHLY and CDR2 as FYNNEI. V gave up 9 bases and J gave up 1 base, with 12 bases separating them. Drawing the rest from reference TRBV2 and TRBJ1-1, the complete variable domain is EPEVTQTPSHQVTQMGQEVILRCVPISNHLYFYWYRQILGQKVEFLVSFYNNEISEKSEIFDDQFSVERPDGSNFTLKIRSTKLEDSAMYFCASSTESNTEAFFGQGTRLTVV.

In its sample, this clonotype was seen a few times. This chain joins TRBV19 and TRBJ1-3, with D uncertain. This CDR3 is built from 16 residues. CDR1 is LNHDA, CDR2 SQIVND, per germline (reference sequence). Trimming removed 4 bases from V and 1 base from J, with 14 bases in between. This chain's CDR3 is CASSRALWRSGNTIYF. CDR3 in DNA: TGTGCCAGTAGTAGGGCGCTCTGGCGTTCTGGAAACACCATATATTTT.

This clonotype has ten or more counts. The genes are TRBV28 and TRBJ2-7; D not certain. The CDR3 has 12 amino acids. Germline assignment: CDR1 MDHEN and CDR2 SYDVKM. The germline V and J ends were trimmed by 6 bases and 5 bases, with 11 bases remaining between them. The CDR3 spells CASRAIRDEQYF. The CDR3, as DNA: TGTGCCAGCAGGGCCATAAGGGACGAGCAGTACTTC.

This clonotype appeared a single time. The J gene is TRBJ2-1, the V gene TRBV19; 14 bases match TRBD2. CDR3 length: 17 amino acids. V was clipped by 5 bases and J by 6 bases; unmatched bases: 9. CDR1 and CDR2 from the germline V gene are LNHDA and SQIVND (reference sequence). The CDR3 is CASSVRLAGGIGNEQFF. CDR3 bases: TGTGCCAGTAGTGTCAGACTAGCGGGAGGGATTGGCAATGAGCAGTTCTTC.

This clonotype has a count of ten or more. This chain links TRBV6-2 or TRBV6-3 with TRBJ2-7; TRBD1 aligns across 7 bases. CDR3 length: 14 amino acids. The V and J ends lost 6 bases and 3 bases, in that order; junction bases with no gene match: 8. The V gene's germline CDR1 is MNHEY and CDR2 SVGEGT. The CDR3 nucleotides read TGTGCCAGCAGGAAACAGGGGAATCTCTACGAGCAGTACTTC. It yields the protein CASRKQGNLYEQYF.

The chain carries TRBV7-3 and TRBJ2-1; perhaps TRBD2 as D (6 bases). Trimming removed 1 base at V and 6 bases at J, with 13 bases between. This CDR3 comprises 15 residues. Germline CDR1 is SGHTA and CDR2 is FQGTGA. The CDR3 protein is CASSLRAARGNEQFF. The CDR3 DNA reads TGTGCCAGCAGCTTAAGAGCTGCGCGGGGCAATGAGCAGTTCTTC.

The table lists this clonotype with a few counts. The genes are TRBV5-8 and TRBJ2-1; 9 positions agree with TRBD2. The ends lost 1 base at V and 7 bases at J; junction bases unmatched: 6. Germline V CDR1 and CDR2: SGHTS, YDEGEE. The CDR3 consists of 15 residues. The CDR3 loop is CASSLRAGGANEQFF. DNA of the CDR3: TGTGCCAGCAGCTTGCGGGCGGGAGGGGCTAATGAGCAGTTCTTC. Supplemented by reference TRBV5-8 and TRBJ2-1, the full variable domain reads EAGVTQSPTHLIKTRGQQATLRCSPISGHTSVYWYQQALGLGLQFLLWYDEGEERNRGNFPPRFSGRQFPNYSSELNVNALELEDSALYLCASSLRAGGANEQFFGPGTRLTVL.

This clonotype came up many times. The rearrangement uses TRBV7-2 and TRBJ1-6; 7 bases agree with TRBD1. Losses at the gene ends were 5 bases for V and 7 bases for J; bases not matched to a gene: 8. Germline CDR1 and CDR2: SGHTA and FQGNSA. This CDR3 is 15 amino acids long. The CDR3 protein is CASSPRGDTNSPLHF. The DNA of the CDR3 is TGTGCCAGCAGCCCCAGGGGGGACACCAATTCACCCCTCCACTTT.

This clonotype has a count of ten or more. The CDR3 coding sequence is TGTGCCAGCAGTTTGGCAGGGTCCGGGGCCAACGTCCTGACTTTC. It is translated as CASSLAGSGANVLTF. This rearrangement joins TRBV28 to TRBJ2-6; D might be TRBD1 (5 bases). V was pared by 3 bases and J by 4 bases, with 10 bases between. This CDR3 has 15 residues. The germline CDR1 and CDR2 sequences are MDHEN and SYDVKM.

This clonotype was found many times. The rearrangement joins TRBV18 to TRBJ2-7, with D tentatively TRBD1 (6 bases). This CDR3 is 14 amino acids long. Germline CDR1 reads KGHSH; CDR2 reads LQKENI. V was pared by 3 bases and J by 2 bases, with 11 bases between. The CDR3 DNA reads as TGTGCCAGCTCACCTCGGGACACCACCTACGAGCAGTACTTC. This encodes CASSPRDTTYEQYF.

The table lists this clonotype with many counts. This sequence joins TRBV28 and TRBJ2-3; 9 positions match TRBD2. The V gene's germline CDR1 is MDHEN and CDR2 SYDVKM. This CDR3 contains 15 residues. The ends lost 6 bases at V and 5 bases at J; junction bases unmatched: 9. CDR3 nucleotides: TGTGCCAGCAGAGAAGCCGGGACTAGCCTAGATACGCAGTATTTT. This encodes CASREAGTSLDTQYF. The full variable domain, with the rest looked up from reference TRBV28 and TRBJ2-3, is DVKVTQSSRYLVKRTGEKVFLECVQDMDHENMFWYRQDPGLGLRLIYFSYDVKMKEKGDIPEGYSVSREKKERFSLILESASTNQTSMYLCASREAGTSLDTQYFGPGTRLTVL.

For the CDR3, the DNA is TGCGCCAGCAGCCAAGATGGGGGGGCAAGCGGGACCGCCTACGAGCAGTACTTC. It specifies CASSQDGGASGTAYEQYF. The chain joins TRBV4-3 to TRBJ2-7; the D gene is possibly TRBD2 (7 bases). CDR1 LGHNA and CDR2 YSLEER come from the germline V gene. Trimming removed 0 bases at V and 2 bases at J, with 20 bases between. CDR3 size: 18 residues.

The chain couples TRBV12-3 or TRBV12-4 to TRBJ2-1; 10 nucleotides line up with TRBD2. The CDR3 consists of 15 residues. V was pared by 3 bases and J by 9 bases, with 8 bases of the junction left unmatched. In DNA form, the CDR3 reads TGTGCCAGCAGTTTCTCTAGCGGGAGTATGATTGAGCAGTTCTTC. As protein: CASSFSSGSMIEQFF.

This clonotype showed up many times. The chain carries TRBV6-2 or TRBV6-3 and TRBJ1-5; tentatively, D is TRBD1 (5 bases). V lost 4 bases to trimming and J lost 4 bases, with 11 bases between them. Germline CDR1 and CDR2: MNHEY and SVGEGT. The CDR3 length is 14 residues. CDR3: CASSSTQGNQPQHF. As DNA, the CDR3 is TGTGCCAGCAGTTCGACTCAGGGAAATCAGCCCCAGCATTTT.

There are many counts of this clonotype. This chain links TRBV28 with TRBJ2-7; D is possibly TRBD2 (5 bases). Between the trimmed V and J ends, which lost 6 bases and 2 bases, there was a span of 14 bases. CDR1 is MDHEN, CDR2 SYDVKM, per germline. There are 14 residues in the CDR3. CDR3 sequence: CASSPGQRTYEQYF. CDR3 in DNA: TGTGCCAGCAGCCCCGGGCAGCGGACCTACGAGCAGTACTTC.

This clonotype was observed many times. The J gene is TRBJ2-5, the V gene TRBV20-1; D not resolved. V was pared by 5 bases and J by 2 bases, with 6 bases between. Germline lookup yields CDR1 DFQATT and CDR2 SNEGSKA (reference sequence). The CDR3 runs 11 residues. CDR3 amino acids: CSAVRQETQYF. The CDR3 coding sequence is TGCAGTGCTGTGCGGCAAGAGACCCAGTACTTC.

In this sample, this clonotype turned up many times. The chain couples TRBV29-1 to TRBJ1-2, with D unresolved. The CDR3 contains 12 residues. Germline CDR1 is SQVTM and CDR2 is ANQGSEA. V gave up 2 bases and J gave up 2 bases, with 6 bases separating them. CDR3 sequence: CSVETANYGYTF. DNA of the CDR3: TGCAGCGTTGAAACGGCGAACTATGGCTACACCTTC.

The rearrangement joins TRBV28 to TRBJ1-5; D is ambiguous. Per germline, CDR1 MDHEN and CDR2 SYDVKM. Trimming cost V 7 bases and J 6 bases, with 10 bases left between them. CDR3 length equals 12 residues. The CDR3 nucleotides read TGTGCCAGCACGGCAGTTACTCAGCCCCAGCATTTT. As protein: CASTAVTQPQHF.

This clonotype was counted at least ten times. The rearrangement joins TRBV7-2 to TRBJ2-7; D is uncertain. Per germline, CDR1 SGHTA and CDR2 FQGNSA. The V and J ends lost 1 base and 6 bases respectively, with 13 bases between them. This CDR3 comprises 14 residues. The CDR3 DNA reads as TGTGCCAGCAGCTTAGAAAGGGTCTCGGCCGAGCAGTACTTC. Protein sequence: CASSLERVSAEQYF.

The V call is TRBV2, the J call TRBJ2-5, with 9 bases fitting TRBD2. The CDR3 runs to 18 residues. Germline CDR1 and CDR2: SNHLY and FYNNEI. V was clipped by 5 bases and J by 4 bases; unmatched bases: 17. This CDR3 is CASSKTRVGGRASETQYF. DNA of the CDR3: TGTGCCAGCAGTAAAACGAGGGTAGGCGGGAGGGCCTCAGAGACCCAGTACTTC. The variable domain in full, with the rest retrieved from reference TRBV2 and TRBJ2-5, is EPEVTQTPSHQVTQMGQEVILRCVPISNHLYFYWYRQILGQKVEFLVSFYNNEISEKSEIFDDQFSVERPDGSNFTLKIRSTKLEDSAMYFCASSKTRVGGRASETQYFGPGTRLLVL.

In the case of this clonotype: With a much larger clone just one base away, this may be a read error. The rearrangement joins TRBV12-3 or TRBV12-4 to TRBJ2-5; D is uncertain. The CDR3 is made up of 14 amino acids. The CDR3 DNA follows: TGTGCCAGCAGTTTTCATCACCAACAAGGGACCCAGTACTTC. Protein: CASSFHHQQGTQYF.

V gene TRBV15 combines with J gene TRBJ1-2; D gene ambiguous. The CDR3 contains 14 residues. V gave up 5 bases and J gave up 2 bases, with 12 bases separating them. Germline CDR1 LNHNV, CDR2 YYDKDF (reference sequence). Written as DNA, the CDR3 is TGTGCCACCAGCTCTCTGGGATTGAACTATGGCTACACCTTC. Amino acid sequence: CATSSLGLNYGYTF. The full variable domain, in which reference TRBV15 and TRBJ1-2 provide the parts outside the CDR3, is DAMVIQNPRYQVTQFGKPVTLSCSQTLNHNVMYWYQQKSSQAPKLLFHYYDKDFNNEADTPDNFQSRRPNTSFCFLDIRSPGLGDTAMYLCATSSLGLNYGYTFGSGTRLTVV.

There are many counts of this clonotype. This rearrangement joins TRBV29-1 to TRBJ2-1; 9 bases match TRBD2. Germline lookup yields CDR1 SQVTM and CDR2 ANQGSEA. The CDR3 has 16 amino acids. V lost 0 bases and J lost 4; bases outside the gene matches: 7. The CDR3 region is CSVEDGTAGGYNEQFF. As DNA, the CDR3 is TGCAGCGTTGAAGACGGGACTGCGGGAGGGTACAATGAGCAGTTCTTC.

This clonotype was detected only a few times. The missing conserved phenylalanine or tryptophan at the end of this CDR3 makes a read error likely. The V call is TRBV18, the J call TRBJ1-5, with D possibly TRBD1 on 5 matching bases. The V end lost 3 bases, the J end lost 0 bases, and 9 bases lay between the germline ends. Germline assignment: CDR1 KGHSH and CDR2 LQKENI. This CDR3 contains 15 residues. CDR3 sequence: CASSPTDYSNQPQHL. The CDR3 DNA reads as TGTGCCAGCTCACCGACAGATTATAGCAATCAGCCCCAGCATCTT.

This clonotype was detected ten times or more. The chain has TRBV12-3 or TRBV12-4 and TRBJ2-6; D is unresolved. The V gene lost 4 bases and the J gene lost 1 base, with 11 bases spanning the gap. CDR3 length: 16 amino acids. CDR3 coding DNA: TGTGCCAGCAGTTCTACAAAGGATTCTGGGGCCAACGTCCTGACTTTC. Its protein is CASSSTKDSGANVLTF.

The rearrangement uses TRBV7-3 and TRBJ2-2; D not certain. This CDR3 spans 18 amino acids. Germline V gene lookup returns CDR1 SGHTA and CDR2 FQGTGA. V was clipped by 0 bases and J by 0 bases, with 14 bases between them. CDR3 loop: CASSLTLGSPANTGELFF. CDR3 in DNA: TGTGCCAGCAGCTTAACGTTAGGCAGTCCAGCGAACACCGGGGAGCTGTTTTTT.